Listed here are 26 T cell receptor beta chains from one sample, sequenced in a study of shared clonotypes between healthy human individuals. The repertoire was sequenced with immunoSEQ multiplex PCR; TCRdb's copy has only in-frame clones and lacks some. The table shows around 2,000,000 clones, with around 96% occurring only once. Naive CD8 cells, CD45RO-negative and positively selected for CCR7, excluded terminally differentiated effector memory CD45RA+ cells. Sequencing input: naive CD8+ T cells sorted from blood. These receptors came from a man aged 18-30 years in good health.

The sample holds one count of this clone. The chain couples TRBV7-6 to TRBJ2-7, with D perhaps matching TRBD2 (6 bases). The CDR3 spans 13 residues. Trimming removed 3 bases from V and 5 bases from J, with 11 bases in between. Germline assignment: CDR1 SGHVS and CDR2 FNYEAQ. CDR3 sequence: CASSLWGDDEQYF. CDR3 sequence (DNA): TGTGCCAGCAGCTTGTGGGGGGACGACGAGCAGTACTTC.

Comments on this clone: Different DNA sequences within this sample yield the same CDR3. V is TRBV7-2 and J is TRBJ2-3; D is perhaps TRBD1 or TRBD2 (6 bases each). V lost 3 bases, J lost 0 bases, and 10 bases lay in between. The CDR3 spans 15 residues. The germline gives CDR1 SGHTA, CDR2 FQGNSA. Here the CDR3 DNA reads TGTGCCAGCAGCTTTAGGGGGGCAAGCACAGATACGCAGTATTTT. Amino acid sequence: CASSFRGASTDTQYF.

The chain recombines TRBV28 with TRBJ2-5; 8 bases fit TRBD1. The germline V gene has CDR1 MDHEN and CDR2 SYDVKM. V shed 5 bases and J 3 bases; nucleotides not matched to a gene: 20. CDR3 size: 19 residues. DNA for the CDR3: TGTGCCAGCAGTCTAACCGGGACAGGCTTAGATGGGGGAAAAGAGACCCAGTACTTC. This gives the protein CASSLTGTGLDGGKETQYF.

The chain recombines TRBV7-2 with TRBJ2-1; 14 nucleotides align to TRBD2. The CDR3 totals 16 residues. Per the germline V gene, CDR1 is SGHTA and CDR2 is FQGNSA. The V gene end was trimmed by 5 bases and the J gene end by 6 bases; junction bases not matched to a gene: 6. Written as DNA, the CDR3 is TGTGCCAGCAGCCCCCCGGGACTAGCGGGAGTCAATGAGCAGTTCTTC. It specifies CASSPPGLAGVNEQFF.

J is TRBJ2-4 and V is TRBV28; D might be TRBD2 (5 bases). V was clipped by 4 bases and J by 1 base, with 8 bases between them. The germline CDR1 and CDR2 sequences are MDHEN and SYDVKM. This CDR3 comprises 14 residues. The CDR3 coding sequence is TGTGCCAGCAGTTCGCCGGGGGCCAAAAACATTCAGTACTTC. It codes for CASSSPGAKNIQYF.

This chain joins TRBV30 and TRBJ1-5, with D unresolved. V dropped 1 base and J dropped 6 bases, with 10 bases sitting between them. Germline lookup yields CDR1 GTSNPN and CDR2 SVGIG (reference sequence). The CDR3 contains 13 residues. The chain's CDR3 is CAWSEWGGQPQHF. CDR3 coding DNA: TGTGCCTGGAGTGAGTGGGGTGGTCAGCCCCAGCATTTT.

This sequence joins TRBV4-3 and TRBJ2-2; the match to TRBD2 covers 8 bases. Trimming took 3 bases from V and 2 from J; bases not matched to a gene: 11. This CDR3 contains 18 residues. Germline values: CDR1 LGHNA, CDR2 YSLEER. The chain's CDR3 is CASSQGVAGPPNTGELFF. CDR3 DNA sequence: TGCGCCAGCAGCCAGGGAGTAGCGGGACCGCCCAACACCGGGGAGCTGTTTTTT.

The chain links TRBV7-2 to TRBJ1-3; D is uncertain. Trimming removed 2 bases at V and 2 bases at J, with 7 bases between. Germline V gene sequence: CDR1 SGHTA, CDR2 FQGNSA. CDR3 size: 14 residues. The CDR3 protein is CASSLLSTGNTIYF. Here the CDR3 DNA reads TGTGCCAGCAGCTTATTGTCAACTGGAAACACCATATATTTT.

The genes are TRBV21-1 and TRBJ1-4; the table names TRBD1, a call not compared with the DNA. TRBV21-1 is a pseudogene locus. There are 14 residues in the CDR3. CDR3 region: CASSDRQGREKLFF. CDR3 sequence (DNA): TGTGCCAGCAGCGACCGACAGGGCCGGGAAAAACTGTTTTTT.

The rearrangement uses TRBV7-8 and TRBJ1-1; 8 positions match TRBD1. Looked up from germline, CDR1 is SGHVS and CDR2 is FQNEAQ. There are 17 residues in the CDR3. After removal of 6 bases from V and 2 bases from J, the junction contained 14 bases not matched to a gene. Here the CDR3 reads CASRLPGTGFSNTEAFF. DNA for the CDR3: TGTGCCAGCAGACTCCCCGGGACAGGTTTTTCTAACACTGAAGCTTTCTTT.

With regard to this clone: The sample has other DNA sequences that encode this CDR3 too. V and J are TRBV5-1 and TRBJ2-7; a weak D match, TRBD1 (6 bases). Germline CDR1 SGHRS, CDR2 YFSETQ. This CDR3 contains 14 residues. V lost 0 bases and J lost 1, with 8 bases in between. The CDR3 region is CASSLVGTSYEQYF. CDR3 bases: TGCGCCAGCAGCTTGGTAGGGACATCCTACGAGCAGTACTTC.

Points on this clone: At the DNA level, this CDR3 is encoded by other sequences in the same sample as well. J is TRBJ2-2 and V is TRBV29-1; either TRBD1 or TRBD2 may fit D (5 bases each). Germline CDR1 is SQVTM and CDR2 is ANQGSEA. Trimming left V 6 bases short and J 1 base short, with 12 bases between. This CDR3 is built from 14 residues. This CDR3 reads CSVAGTQNTGELFF. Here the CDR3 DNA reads TGCAGCGTGGCCGGGACGCAGAACACCGGGGAGCTGTTTTTT.

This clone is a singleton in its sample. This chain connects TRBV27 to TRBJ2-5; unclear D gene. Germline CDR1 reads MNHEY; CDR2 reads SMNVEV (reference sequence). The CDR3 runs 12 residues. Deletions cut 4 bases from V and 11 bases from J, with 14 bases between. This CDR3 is CASSSGGFRQYF. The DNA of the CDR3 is TGTGCCAGCAGTTCCGGCGGTTTCCGACAGTACTTC.

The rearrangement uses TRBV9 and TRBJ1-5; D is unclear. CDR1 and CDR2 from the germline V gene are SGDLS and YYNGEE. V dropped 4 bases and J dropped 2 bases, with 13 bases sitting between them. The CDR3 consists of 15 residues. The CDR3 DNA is TGTGCCAGCAGCCCACCTGGGCAGGGCAATCAGCCCCAGCATTTT. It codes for CASSPPGQGNQPQHF.

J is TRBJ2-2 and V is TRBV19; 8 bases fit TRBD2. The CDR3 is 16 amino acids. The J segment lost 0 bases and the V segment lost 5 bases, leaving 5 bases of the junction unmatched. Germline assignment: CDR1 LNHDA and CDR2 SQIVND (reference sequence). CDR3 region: CASSAASGSNTGELFF. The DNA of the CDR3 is TGTGCCAGTAGTGCGGCTAGCGGGTCGAACACCGGGGAGCTGTTTTTT.

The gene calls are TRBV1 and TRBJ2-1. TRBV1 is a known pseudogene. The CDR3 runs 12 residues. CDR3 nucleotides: TGCACCAGCAGCCGGACCGCCAATGAGCAGTTCTTC. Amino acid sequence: CTSSRTANEQFF.

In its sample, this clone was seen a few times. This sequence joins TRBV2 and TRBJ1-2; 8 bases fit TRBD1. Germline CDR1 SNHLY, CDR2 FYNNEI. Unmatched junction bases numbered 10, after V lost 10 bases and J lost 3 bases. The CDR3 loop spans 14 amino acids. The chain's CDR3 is CATTGGRGDYGYTF. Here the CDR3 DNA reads TGTGCCACTACAGGGGGAAGAGGAGACTATGGCTACACCTTC.

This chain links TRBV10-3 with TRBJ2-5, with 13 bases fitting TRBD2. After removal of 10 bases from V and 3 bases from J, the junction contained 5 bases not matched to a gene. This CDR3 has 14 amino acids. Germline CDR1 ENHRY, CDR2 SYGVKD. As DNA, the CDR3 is TGTGCCACACAGGGACTAGCGGGGAAAGAGACCCAGTACTTC. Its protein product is CATQGLAGKETQYF.

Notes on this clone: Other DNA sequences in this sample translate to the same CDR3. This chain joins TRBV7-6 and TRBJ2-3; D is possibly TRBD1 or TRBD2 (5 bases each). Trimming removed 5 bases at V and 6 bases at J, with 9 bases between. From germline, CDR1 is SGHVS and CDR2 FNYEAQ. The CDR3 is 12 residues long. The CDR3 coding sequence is TGTGCCAGCAGCGGGGGAACGGATACGCAGTATTTT. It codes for CASSGGTDTQYF.

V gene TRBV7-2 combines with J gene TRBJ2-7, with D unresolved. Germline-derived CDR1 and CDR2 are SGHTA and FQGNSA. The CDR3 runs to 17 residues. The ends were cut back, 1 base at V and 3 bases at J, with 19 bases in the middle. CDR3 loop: CASSLVDLDGVDYEQYF. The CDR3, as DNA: TGTGCCAGCAGCTTAGTAGACTTGGACGGAGTCGACTACGAGCAGTACTTC.

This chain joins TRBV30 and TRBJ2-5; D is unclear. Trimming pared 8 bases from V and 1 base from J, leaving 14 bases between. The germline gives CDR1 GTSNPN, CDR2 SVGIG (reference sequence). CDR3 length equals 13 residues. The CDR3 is CAADPSGQETQYF. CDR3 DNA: TGTGCCGCCGACCCCTCGGGCCAAGAGACCCAGTACTTC.

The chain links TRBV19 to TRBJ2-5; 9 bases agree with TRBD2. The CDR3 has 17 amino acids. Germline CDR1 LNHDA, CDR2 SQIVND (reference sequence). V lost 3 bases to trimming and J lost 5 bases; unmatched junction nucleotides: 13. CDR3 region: CASSIGAGGYSQETQYF. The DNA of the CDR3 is TGTGCCAGTAGTATCGGAGCGGGGGGTTACTCCCAGGAGACCCAGTACTTC. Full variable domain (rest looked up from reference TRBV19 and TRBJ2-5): DGGITQSPKYLFRKEGQNVTLSCEQNLNHDAMYWYRQDPGQGLRLIYYSQIVNDFQKGDIAEGYSVSREKKESFPLTVTSAQKNPTAFYLCASSIGAGGYSQETQYFGPGTRLLVL.

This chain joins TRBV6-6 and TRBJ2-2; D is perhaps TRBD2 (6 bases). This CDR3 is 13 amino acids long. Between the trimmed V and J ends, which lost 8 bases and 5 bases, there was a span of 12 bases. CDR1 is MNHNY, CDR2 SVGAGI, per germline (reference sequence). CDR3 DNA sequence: TGTGCCAGCGACCATAGCGGAACCGGGGAGCTGTTTTTT. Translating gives CASDHSGTGELFF.

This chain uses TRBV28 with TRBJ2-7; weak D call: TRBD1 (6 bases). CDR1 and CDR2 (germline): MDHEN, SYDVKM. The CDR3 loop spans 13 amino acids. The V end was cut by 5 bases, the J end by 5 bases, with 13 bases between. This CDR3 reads CASSPTGIHEQYF. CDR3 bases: TGTGCCAGCAGTCCAACAGGGATCCACGAGCAGTACTTC.

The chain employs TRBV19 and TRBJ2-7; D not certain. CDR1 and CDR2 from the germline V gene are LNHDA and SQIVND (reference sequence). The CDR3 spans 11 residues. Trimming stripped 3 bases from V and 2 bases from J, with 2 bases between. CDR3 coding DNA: TGTGCCAGTAGTATGGCCTACGAGCAGTACTTC. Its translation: CASSMAYEQYF.

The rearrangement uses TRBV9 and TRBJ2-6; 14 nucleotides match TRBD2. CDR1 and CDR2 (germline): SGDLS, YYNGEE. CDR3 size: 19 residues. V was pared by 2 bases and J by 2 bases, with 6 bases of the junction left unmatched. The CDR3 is CASSVGLAGDRPGANVLTF. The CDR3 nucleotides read TGTGCCAGCAGCGTGGGACTAGCGGGGGATCGGCCTGGGGCCAACGTCCTGACTTTC.